This record covers a single T cell receptor (beta chain). Its antigen is unidentified. The sample belongs to a study of PD-1 blockade in classical Hodgkin lymphoma. In the study overall: Patients received nivolumab 3 mg/kg intravenously every 2 weeks.

Profiled with immunoSEQ multiplex PCR; TCRdb holds only in-frame clones, not every one. The sample shows over 90,000 clones, 89% of them seen only once. Relapse was seen in all patients after autologous stem cell transplantation, and brentuximab vedotin exposure was variable. Findings and caveats of the study: Diminished baseline TCR diversity has been reported in newly diagnosed patients relative to healthy donors.

This clonotype was sampled from a human donor with classical Hodgkin lymphoma. The sequencing used peripheral blood mononuclear cells (PBMCs), collected before the second cycle of nivolumab.

CDR3 DNA sequence: TGTGCCAGCAGCCCGAGACGGTTCTTTGACACTGAAGCTTTCTTT. Translating it yields CASSPRRFFDTEAFF. The V gene is TRBV28, the J gene TRBJ1-1; D is undetermined. V lost 6 bases and J 3 bases, leaving 17 bases between the germline ends. Germline loops: CDR1 MDHEN, CDR2 SYDVKM. The CDR3 is 15 amino acids.